A single sample is the source of the 13 T cell receptor beta chains below, sequenced in a study of blood T cell repertoires in COVID-19. Some clones are missing from TCRdb's copy, which holds only in-frame ones; the method was immunoSEQ multiplex PCR. The profile shows 200,000 to 250,000 clones, about 83% of them singletons. The specimen sequenced was PBMCs or T cells enriched from blood (not recorded which). The receptors were sampled from a woman aged 50 to 60 who had recovered from COVID-19.

The chain uses TRBV10-1 and TRBJ1-2; D is unresolved. V was shortened by 0 bases and J by 4 bases, with 9 bases between the two germline ends. The germline V gene encodes CDR1 WNHNN and CDR2 SYGVQD (reference sequence). The CDR3 has 14 residues. CDR3 in DNA: TGCGCCAGCAGTGAGTCCAGAACGGGCTATGGCTACACCTTC. It specifies CASSESRTGYGYTF.

V is TRBV7-6 and J is TRBJ2-3, with a weak D call TRBD1 (6 bases). This CDR3 has 17 residues. Germline-derived CDR1 and CDR2 are SGHVS and FNYEAQ. Trimming left V 1 base short and J 0 bases short, with 14 bases between. CDR3 coding DNA: TGTGCCAGCAGCTTAGAGGGGACACCCCTTAGCACAGATACGCAGTATTTT. As protein: CASSLEGTPLSTDTQYF.

The chain has TRBV3-1 (or the pseudogene TRBV3-2) and TRBJ1-1, with D perhaps matching TRBD1 (6 bases). The CDR3 consists of 14 residues. The V gene lost 4 bases and the J gene lost 8 bases, with 17 bases spanning the gap. Germline-derived CDR1 and CDR2 are LGHDT and YNNKEL (reference sequence). CDR3 in DNA: TGTGCCAGCAGCCCAACAGGGCGAAGAACGGAAGCTTTCTTT. Translated: CASSPTGRRTEAFF.

On this clone itself: The sample has other DNA sequences that encode this CDR3 too. The chain recombines TRBV7-9 with TRBJ2-1; 14 bases are shared with TRBD2. J lost 7 bases, V lost 1 base, and 0 bases had no gene match. The CDR3 loop spans 15 amino acids. Germline CDR1 SEHNR, CDR2 FQNEAQ (reference sequence). CDR3 in DNA: TGTGCCAGCAGCTTAGGACTAGCGGGGGGGAATGAGCAGTTCTTC. Residues: CASSLGLAGGNEQFF.

This rearrangement joins TRBV6-5 to TRBJ1-5; D might be TRBD1 (6 bases). The CDR3 covers 13 residues. Germline V gives CDR1 MNHEY, CDR2 SVGAGI. V lost 5 bases to trimming and J lost 5 bases, with 10 bases between them. As DNA, the CDR3 is TGTGCCAGCAGTACCGACAGGCATCAGCCCCAGCATTTT. Translating gives CASSTDRHQPQHF.

The chain recombines TRBV6-5 with TRBJ2-3; D possibly corresponds to TRBD2 (5 bases). V dropped 2 bases and J dropped 0 bases, with 9 bases sitting between them. The CDR3 has 15 residues. Germline CDR1 is MNHEY and CDR2 is SVGAGI. In nucleotides, the CDR3 is TGTGCCAGCAGTTACCAAGGGAGTAGCACAGATACGCAGTATTTT. Its protein is CASSYQGSSTDTQYF.

This chain links TRBV19 with TRBJ2-5, with D unclear. CDR3 length: 11 residues. V lost 5 bases and J 5 bases, leaving 6 bases between the germline ends. Per the germline V gene, CDR1 is LNHDA and CDR2 is SQIVND (reference sequence). CDR3 loop: CASSPGETQYF. In DNA form, the CDR3 reads TGTGCCAGTAGTCCCGGTGAGACCCAGTACTTC.

The rearrangement links TRBV7-2 to TRBJ1-5, with D unresolved. The germline CDR1 and CDR2 sequences are SGHTA and FQGNSA. This CDR3 spans 15 amino acids. Trimming took 0 bases from V and 0 from J, leaving 6 bases between them. CDR3 nucleotides: TGTGCCAGCAGCTTAGCACACATTAGCAATCAGCCCCAGCATTTT. It yields the protein CASSLAHISNQPQHF.

The chain recombines TRBV25-1 with TRBJ2-2, with 8 bases fitting TRBD2. The V and J ends lost 4 bases and 5 bases, in that order; junction bases with no gene match: 12. The CDR3 is made up of 17 amino acids. Germline V lookup: CDR1 MGHDK, CDR2 SYGVNS. CDR3 sequence (DNA): TGTGCCAGCAGTGTTAGCGGGACTTTTGGAAGGACCGGGGAGCTGTTTTTT. It is translated as CASSVSGTFGRTGELFF.

The chain uses TRBV24-1 and TRBJ2-2; TRBD1 agrees at 9 bases. This CDR3 spans 18 amino acids. V trimming: 4 bases; J trimming: 1 base; junction bases outside the gene matches: 9. Germline values: CDR1 KGHDR, CDR2 SFDVKD. CDR3: CATSDPSPGQGNTGELFF. The CDR3 DNA follows: TGTGCCACCAGTGACCCATCGCCGGGACAGGGGAACACCGGGGAGCTGTTTTTT.

The chain joins TRBV19 to TRBJ1-2, with 10 bases fitting TRBD1. Trimming cost V 11 bases and J 5 bases; bases outside gene matches: 8. There are 13 residues in the CDR3. Per the germline V gene, CDR1 is LNHDA and CDR2 is SQIVND (reference sequence). CDR3 sequence reads: CAVRTGGSYGYTF. CDR3 bases: TGTGCCGTCCGGACAGGGGGAAGTTATGGCTACACCTTC.

J is TRBJ1-2 and V is TRBV4-3, with D perhaps matching TRBD1 (6 bases). Trimming shortened V by 6 bases and J by 7 bases, and 15 bases separated the two germline ends. From germline, CDR1 is LGHNA and CDR2 YSLEER. The CDR3 is 13 amino acids. The CDR3 reads CASSQQGDGGYTF. The CDR3 bases are TGCGCCAGCAGTCAACAGGGTGACGGTGGCTACACCTTC.

The chain couples TRBV21-1 to TRBJ2-1; TRBD2, the table's D call, lacks a check against the DNA. TRBV21-1 is a documented pseudogene. The CDR3 extends over 16 amino acids. DNA of the CDR3: TGTGCCAGCAGCAAACTAGCAGAGAGCTCCTACAATGAGCAGTTCTTC. Translation gives CASSKLAESSYNEQFF.